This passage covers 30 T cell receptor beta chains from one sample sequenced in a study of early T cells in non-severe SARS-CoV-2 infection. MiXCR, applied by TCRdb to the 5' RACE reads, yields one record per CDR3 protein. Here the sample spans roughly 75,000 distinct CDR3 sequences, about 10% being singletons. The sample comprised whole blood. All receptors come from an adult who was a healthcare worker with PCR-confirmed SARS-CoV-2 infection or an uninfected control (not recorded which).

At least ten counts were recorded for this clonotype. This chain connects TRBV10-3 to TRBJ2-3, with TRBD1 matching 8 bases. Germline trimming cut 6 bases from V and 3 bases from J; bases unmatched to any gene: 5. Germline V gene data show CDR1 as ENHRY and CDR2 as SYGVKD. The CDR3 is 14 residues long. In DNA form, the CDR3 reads TGTGCCATCAGCCAGGGGGCAGGAACAGATACGCAGTATTTT. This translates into CAISQGAGTDTQYF.

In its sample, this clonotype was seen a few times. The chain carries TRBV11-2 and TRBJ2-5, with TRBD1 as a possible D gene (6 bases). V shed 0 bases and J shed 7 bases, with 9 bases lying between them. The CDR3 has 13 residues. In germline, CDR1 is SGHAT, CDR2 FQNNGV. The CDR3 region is CASSLEKGVTQYF. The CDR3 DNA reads TGTGCCAGCAGCTTAGAGAAGGGGGTGACCCAGTACTTC.

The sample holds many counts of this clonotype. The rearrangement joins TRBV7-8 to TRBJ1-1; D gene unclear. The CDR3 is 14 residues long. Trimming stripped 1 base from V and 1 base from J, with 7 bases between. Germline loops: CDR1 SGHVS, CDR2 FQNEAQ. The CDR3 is CASSLEQTNTEAFF. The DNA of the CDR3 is TGTGCCAGCAGCTTAGAACAGACGAACACTGAAGCTTTCTTT.

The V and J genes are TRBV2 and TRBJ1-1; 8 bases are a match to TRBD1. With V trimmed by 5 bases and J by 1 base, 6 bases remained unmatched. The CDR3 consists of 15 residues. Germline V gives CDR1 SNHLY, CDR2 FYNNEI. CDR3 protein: CASSWTGLGNTEAFF. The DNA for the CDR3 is TGTGCCAGCAGTTGGACAGGGCTGGGGAACACTGAAGCTTTCTTT.

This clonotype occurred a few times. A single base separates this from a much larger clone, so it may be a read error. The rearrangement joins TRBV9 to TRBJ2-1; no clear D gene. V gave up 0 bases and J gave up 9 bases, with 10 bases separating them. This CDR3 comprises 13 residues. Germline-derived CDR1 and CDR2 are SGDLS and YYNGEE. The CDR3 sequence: CASSVGPRSEQFF. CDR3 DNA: TGTGCCAGCAGCGTAGGCCCGCGCAGTGAGCAGTTCTTC. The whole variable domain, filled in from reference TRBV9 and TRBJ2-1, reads DSGVTQTPKHLITATGQRVTLRCSPRSGDLSVYWYQQSLDQGLQFLIQYYNGEERAKGNILERFSAQQFPDLHSELNLSSLELGDSALYFCASSVGPRSEQFFGPGTRLTVL.

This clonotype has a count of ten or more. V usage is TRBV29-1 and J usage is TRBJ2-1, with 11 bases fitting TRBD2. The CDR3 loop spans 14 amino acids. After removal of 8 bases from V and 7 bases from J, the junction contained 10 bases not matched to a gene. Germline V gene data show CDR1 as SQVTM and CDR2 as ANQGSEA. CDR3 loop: CSYFSGGGRNEQFF. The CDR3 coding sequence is TGCAGCTACTTTAGCGGGGGGGGAAGGAATGAGCAGTTCTTC.

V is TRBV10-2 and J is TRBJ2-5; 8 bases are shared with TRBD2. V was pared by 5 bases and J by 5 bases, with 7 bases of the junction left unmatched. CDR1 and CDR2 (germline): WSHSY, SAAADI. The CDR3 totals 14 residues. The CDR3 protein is CASSFTRGAETQYF. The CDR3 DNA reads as TGCGCCAGCAGTTTTACGCGGGGGGCGGAGACCCAGTACTTC.

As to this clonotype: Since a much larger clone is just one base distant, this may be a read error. For the CDR3, the DNA is TGTGCCAGCAGCTCCACGCCGAGCCACGAGCGGTACTTC. Protein: CASSSTPSHERYF. The J gene is TRBJ2-7, the V gene TRBV7-9; D is undetermined. CDR3 size: 13 residues. CDR1 and CDR2 from the germline V gene are SEHNR and FQNEAQ (reference sequence). The full variable domain, rest sourced from reference TRBV7-9 and TRBJ2-7, is DTGVSQNPRHKITKRGQNVTFRCDPISEHNRLYWYRQTLGQGPEFLTYFQNEAQLEKSRLLSDRFSAERPKGSFSTLEIQRTEQGDSAMYLCASSSTPSHERYFGPGTRLTVT.

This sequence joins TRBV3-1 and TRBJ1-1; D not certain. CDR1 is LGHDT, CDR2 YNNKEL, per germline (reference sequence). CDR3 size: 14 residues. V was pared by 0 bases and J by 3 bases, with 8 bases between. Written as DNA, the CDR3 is TGTGCCAGCAGCCAAGATGCCCGTTACACTGAAGCTTTCTTT. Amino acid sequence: CASSQDARYTEAFF.

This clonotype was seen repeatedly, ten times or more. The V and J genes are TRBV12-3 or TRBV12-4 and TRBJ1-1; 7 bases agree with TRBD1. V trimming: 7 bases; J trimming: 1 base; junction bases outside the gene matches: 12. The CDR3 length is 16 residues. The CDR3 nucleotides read TGTGCCAGCAACTTAAGGGCGGACAGGACGAACACTGAAGCTTTCTTT. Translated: CASNLRADRTNTEAFF.

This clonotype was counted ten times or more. The CDR3 DNA is TGCAGCGTGGTGGGTGGCAGAACATACGAGCAGTACTTC. It encodes CSVVGGRTYEQYF. V is TRBV29-1 and J is TRBJ2-7; D is unclear. Germline V gene sequence: CDR1 SQVTM, CDR2 ANQGSEA. Trimming removed 6 bases from V and 4 bases from J, with 16 bases in between. The CDR3 spans 13 residues.

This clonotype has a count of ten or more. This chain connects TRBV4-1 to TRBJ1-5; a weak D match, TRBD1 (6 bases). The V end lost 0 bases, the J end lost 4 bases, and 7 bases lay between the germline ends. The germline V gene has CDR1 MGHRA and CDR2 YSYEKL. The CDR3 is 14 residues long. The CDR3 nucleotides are TGCGCCAGCAGCCAAGAGACAGGAAATCAGCCCCAGCATTTT. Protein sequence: CASSQETGNQPQHF.

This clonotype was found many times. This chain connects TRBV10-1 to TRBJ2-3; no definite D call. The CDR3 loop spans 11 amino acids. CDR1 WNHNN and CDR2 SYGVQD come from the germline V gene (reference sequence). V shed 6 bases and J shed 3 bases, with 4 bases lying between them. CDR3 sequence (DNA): TGCGCCAGCAGCACTACAGATACGCAGTATTTT. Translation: CASSTTDTQYF.

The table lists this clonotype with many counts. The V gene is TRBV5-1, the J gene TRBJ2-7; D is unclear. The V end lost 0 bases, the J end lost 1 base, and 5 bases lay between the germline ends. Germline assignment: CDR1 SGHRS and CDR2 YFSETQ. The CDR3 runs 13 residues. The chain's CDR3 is CASSLVASYEQYF. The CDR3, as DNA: TGCGCCAGCAGCTTGGTCGCATCCTACGAGCAGTACTTC.

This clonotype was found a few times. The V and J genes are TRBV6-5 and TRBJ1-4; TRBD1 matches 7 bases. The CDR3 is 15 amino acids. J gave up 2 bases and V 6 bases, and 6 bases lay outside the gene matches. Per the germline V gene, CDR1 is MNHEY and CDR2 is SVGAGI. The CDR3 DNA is TGTGCCAGCAGGAGAGAGACAGGGACTAATGAAAAACTGTTTTTT. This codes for CASRRETGTNEKLFF.

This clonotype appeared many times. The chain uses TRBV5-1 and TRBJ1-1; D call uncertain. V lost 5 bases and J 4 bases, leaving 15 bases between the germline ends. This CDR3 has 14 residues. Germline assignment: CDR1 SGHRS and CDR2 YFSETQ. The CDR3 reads CASRPGPAATEAFF. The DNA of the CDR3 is TGCGCCAGCAGGCCCGGGCCCGCCGCCACTGAAGCTTTCTTT.

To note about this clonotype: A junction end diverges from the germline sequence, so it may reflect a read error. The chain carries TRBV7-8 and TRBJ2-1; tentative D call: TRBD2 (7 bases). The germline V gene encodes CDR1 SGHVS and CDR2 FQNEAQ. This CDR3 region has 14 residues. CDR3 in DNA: TGTGCCAGTAGCTTAGAAGGGGGGGCCAATGAGCAGTTCTTC. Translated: CASSLEGGANEQFF. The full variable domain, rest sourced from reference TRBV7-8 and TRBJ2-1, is GAGVSQSPRYKVAKRGQDVALRCDPISGHVSLFWYQQALGQGPEFLTYFQNEAQLDKSGLPSDRFFAERPEGSVSTLKIQRTQQEDSAVYLCASSLEGGANEQFFGPGTRLTVL.

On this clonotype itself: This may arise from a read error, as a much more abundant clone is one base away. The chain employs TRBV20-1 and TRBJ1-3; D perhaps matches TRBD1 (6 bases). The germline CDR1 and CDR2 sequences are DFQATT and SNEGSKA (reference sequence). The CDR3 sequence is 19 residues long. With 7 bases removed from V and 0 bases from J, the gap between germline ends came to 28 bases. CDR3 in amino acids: CSVRESRGHTTSSGNTIYF. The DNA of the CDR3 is TGCAGTGTTAGGGAGAGCAGGGGCCACACAACAAGCTCTGGAAACACCATATATTTT.

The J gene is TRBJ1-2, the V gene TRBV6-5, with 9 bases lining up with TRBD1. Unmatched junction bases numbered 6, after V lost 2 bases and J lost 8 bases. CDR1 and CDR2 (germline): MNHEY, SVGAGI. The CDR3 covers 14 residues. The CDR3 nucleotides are TGTGCCAGCAGTTACGGGACAGGGCGTCGGGGCTACACCTTC. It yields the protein CASSYGTGRRGYTF.

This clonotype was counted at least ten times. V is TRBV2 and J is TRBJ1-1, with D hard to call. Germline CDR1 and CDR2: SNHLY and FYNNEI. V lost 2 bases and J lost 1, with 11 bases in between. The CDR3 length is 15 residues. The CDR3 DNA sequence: TGTGCCAGCAGTGAACTGGAGACAAAGAACACTGAAGCTTTCTTT. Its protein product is CASSELETKNTEAFF. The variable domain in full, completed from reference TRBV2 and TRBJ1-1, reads EPEVTQTPSHQVTQMGQEVILRCVPISNHLYFYWYRQILGQKVEFLVSFYNNEISEKSEIFDDQFSVERPDGSNFTLKIRSTKLEDSAMYFCASSELETKNTEAFFGQGTRLTVV.

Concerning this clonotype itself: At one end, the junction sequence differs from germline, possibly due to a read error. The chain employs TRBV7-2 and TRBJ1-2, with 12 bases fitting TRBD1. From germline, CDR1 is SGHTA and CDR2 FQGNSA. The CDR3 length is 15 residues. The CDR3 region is CASSLSGTGGYGCTF. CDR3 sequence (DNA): TGTGCCAGCAGCTTGTCCGGGACAGGGGGCTATGGCTGCACCTTC.

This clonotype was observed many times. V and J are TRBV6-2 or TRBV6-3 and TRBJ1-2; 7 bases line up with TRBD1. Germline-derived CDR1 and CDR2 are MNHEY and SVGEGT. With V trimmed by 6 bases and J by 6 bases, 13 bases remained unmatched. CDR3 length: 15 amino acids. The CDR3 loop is CASSYRDRLRDGYTF. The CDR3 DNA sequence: TGTGCCAGCAGCTACAGGGACAGATTAAGGGATGGCTACACCTTC.

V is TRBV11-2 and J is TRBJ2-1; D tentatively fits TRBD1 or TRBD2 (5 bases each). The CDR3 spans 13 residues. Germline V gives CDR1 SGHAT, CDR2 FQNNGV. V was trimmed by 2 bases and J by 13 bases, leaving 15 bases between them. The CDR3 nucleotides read TGTGCCAGCAGCTTATTGAGGGGCGCGTACCAGTTCTTC. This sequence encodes CASSLLRGAYQFF.

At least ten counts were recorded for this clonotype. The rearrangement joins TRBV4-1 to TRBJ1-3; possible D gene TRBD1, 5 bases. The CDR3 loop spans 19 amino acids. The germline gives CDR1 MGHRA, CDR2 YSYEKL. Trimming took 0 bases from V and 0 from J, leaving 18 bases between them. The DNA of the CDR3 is TGCGCCAGCAGCCAAGATAATCTCCTACGGGGGAGCTCTGGAAACACCATATATTTT. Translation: CASSQDNLLRGSSGNTIYF.

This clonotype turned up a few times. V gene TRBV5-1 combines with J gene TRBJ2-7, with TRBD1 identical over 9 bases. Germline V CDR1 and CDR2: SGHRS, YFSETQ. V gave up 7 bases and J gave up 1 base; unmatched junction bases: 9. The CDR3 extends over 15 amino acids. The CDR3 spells CASSRDREGSYEQYF. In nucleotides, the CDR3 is TGCGCCAGCTCCCGGGACAGGGAGGGTTCCTACGAGCAGTACTTC.

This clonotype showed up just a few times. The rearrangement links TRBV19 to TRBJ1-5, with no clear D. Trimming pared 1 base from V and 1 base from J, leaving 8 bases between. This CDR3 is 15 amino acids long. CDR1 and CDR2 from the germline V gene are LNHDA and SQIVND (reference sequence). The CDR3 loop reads CASSIGSQSNQPQHF. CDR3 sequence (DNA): TGTGCCAGTAGTATAGGGAGTCAGAGCAATCAGCCCCAGCATTTT.

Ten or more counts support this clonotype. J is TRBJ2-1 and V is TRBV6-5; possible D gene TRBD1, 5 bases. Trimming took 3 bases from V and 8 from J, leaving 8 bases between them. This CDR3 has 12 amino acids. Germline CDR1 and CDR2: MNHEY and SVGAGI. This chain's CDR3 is CASSYQGDEQFF. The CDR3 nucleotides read TGTGCCAGCAGTTATCAGGGTGATGAGCAGTTCTTC.

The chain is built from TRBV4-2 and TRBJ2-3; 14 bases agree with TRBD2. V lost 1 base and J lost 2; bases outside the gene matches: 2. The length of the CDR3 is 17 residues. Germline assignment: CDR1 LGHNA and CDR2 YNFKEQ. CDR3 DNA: TGTGCCAGCAGCCAAGGGGGACTAGCGGGGGTCACAGATACGCAGTATTTT. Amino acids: CASSQGGLAGVTDTQYF.

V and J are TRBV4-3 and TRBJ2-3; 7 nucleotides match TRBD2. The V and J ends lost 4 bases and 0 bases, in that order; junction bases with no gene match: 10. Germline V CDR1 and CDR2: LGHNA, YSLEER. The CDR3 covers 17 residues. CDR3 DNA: TGCGCCAGCAGCCCCGGAGGTCCTAGCGGAAGCACAGATACGCAGTATTTT. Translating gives CASSPGGPSGSTDTQYF.

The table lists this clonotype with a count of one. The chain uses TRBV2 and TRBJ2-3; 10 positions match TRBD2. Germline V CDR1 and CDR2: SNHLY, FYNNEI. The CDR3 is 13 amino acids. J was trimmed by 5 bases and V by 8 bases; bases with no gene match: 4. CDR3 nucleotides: TGTGCCAGCCTAGCGGGGGTGGAAGATACGCAGTATTTT. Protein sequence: CASLAGVEDTQYF.